These T cell receptor beta chains were read from a single sample in a study of cytomegalovirus exposure and HLA in healthy donors. The table came from immunoSEQ multiplex PCR; TCRdb's copy has only in-frame clones and leaves some out. The table has some 180,000 clones, 77% seen once. The sequenced material came from PBMCs. The receptors shown here come from a woman aged 55-70 years in good health and CMV-seropositive. CDR3s include the opening cysteine and the closing phenylalanine or tryptophan. D genes are given only for firm matches. Expanded clones are given a class, and other clones once, few, many or no size at all.

j_gene | d_gene | v_gene | abundance | CDR3nt | CDR3aa
TRBJ1-1 | NA | TRBV7-2 | few | TGTGCCAGCAGCTTAGTAGCCAGGGAACCTGAAGCTTTCTTT | CASSLVAREPEAFF
TRBJ1-4 | TRBD1 | TRBV10-3 | NA | TGTGCCATCAGGGACAGGGTGGAGGAAAAACTGTTTTTT | CAIRDRVEEKLFF
TRBJ1-5 | NA | TRBV5-1 | NA | TGCGCCAGCAGCCTAGGGACTGAGAATCAGCCCCAGCATTTT | CASSLGTENQPQHF
TRBJ1-4 | NA | TRBV9 | few | TGTGCCAGCAGCGTAGAAATGGGGGCCAGTAGGGAAAAACTGTTTTTT | CASSVEMGASREKLFF
TRBJ2-7 | NA | TRBV6-6 | NA | TGTGCCAGCAGTTACTTAACTCCCTCTTCCTACGAGCAGTACTTC | CASSYLTPSSYEQYF
TRBJ1-2 | NA | TRBV5-1 | NA | TGCGCCAGCAGCGAGACCGAGAGGGGCTACACCTTC | CASSETERGYTF
TRBJ2-3 | NA | TRBV12-5 | NA | TGTGCTAGTGGTTTGCGAGGCCCTACAGATACGCAGTATTTT | CASGLRGPTDTQYF
TRBJ1-4 | TRBD1 | TRBV19 | NA | TGTGCCAGTAGCGAGAGGACAGGGGTTAATGAAAAACTGTTTTTT | CASSERTGVNEKLFF
TRBJ2-4 | NA | TRBV7-8 | few | TGTGCCAGCAGCTTGGCAGGGGACGCTAAAAACATTCAGTACTTC | CASSLAGDAKNIQYF
TRBJ2-1 | TRBD2 | TRBV30 | NA | TGTGCCTGGAGTCTGGCTAGCGGTTACAATGAGCAGTTCTTC | CAWSLASGYNEQFF
TRBJ1-2 | NA | TRBV5-1 | few | TGCGCCAGCAGTTTCCGACAGGACTATGGCTACACCTTC | CASSFRQDYGYTF
TRBJ2-4 | TRBD1 | TRBV5-1 | NA | TGCGCCAGCAGCTCACCAGACAGGGGGCTAGCCAAAAACATTCAGTACTTC | CASSSPDRGLAKNIQYF
TRBJ2-2 | NA | TRBV7-2 | NA | TGTGCCAGCAGCTTAGTTTGGCCCGGTCCGGGGAGCACCGGGGAGCTGTTTTTT | CASSLVWPGPGSTGELFF
TRBJ2-1 | NA | TRBV30 | few | TGTGCCTGGAGGAGCGAAACCTACAATGAGCAGTTCTTC | CAWRSETYNEQFF
TRBJ2-3 | NA | TRBV5-4 | NA | TGTGCCAGCAGCTTGGCGGGCGGGGGCGCAGATACGCAGTATTTT | CASSLAGGGADTQYF
TRBJ2-1 | TRBD1 | TRBV5-6 | few | TGTGCCAGCAGCACACCCGGACAGGGTGTAAATGAGCAGTTCTTC | CASSTPGQGVNEQFF
TRBJ2-5 | TRBD2 | TRBV11-2 | NA | TGTGCCAGCAGCCTTAGGACTAGCGGGAGCCAAGAGACCCAGTACTTC | CASSLRTSGSQETQYF
TRBJ2-2 | TRBD2 | TRBV28 | NA | TGTGCCAGCACGGGGGGACCTTTTACCGGGGAGCTGTTTTTT | CASTGGPFTGELFF
TRBJ2-2 | NA | TRBV27 | NA | TGTGCCAGCACCCACGGCCTAGGAGGAGCCGGGGAGCTGTTTTTT | CASTHGLGGAGELFF
TRBJ1-1 | NA | TRBV7-9 | NA | TGTGCCAGCAGCTTAGGGAGACTGGGCACTGAAGCTTTCTTT | CASSLGRLGTEAFF
TRBJ2-3 | TRBD1 | TRBV19 | NA | TGTGCCAGCGAACAGGGGAGTACGCAGTATTTT | CASEQGSTQYF
TRBJ2-5 | NA | TRBV15 | NA | TGTGCCACCAGCGCCCGGGTCCAAGAGACCCAGTACTTC | CATSARVQETQYF